The 9 T cell receptor beta chains reported below all come from one sample, sequenced in a study of blood T cells in healthy people across ages. PCR was performed a second time for roughly 7 to 12 cycles using a sample-barcoded 5' primer and a J-beta primer mix. MiXCR, run by TCRdb on the 5' RACE reads, gives a single entry per CDR3 protein. The sample lists roughly 800,000 distinct CDR3 sequences; around a quarter were seen once. The sample also formed part of further work on T cells of mothers and their children.

The sequenced sample was blood. The receptors derive from a boy younger than 18 in good health.

V is TRBV24-1 and J is TRBJ2-3; D tentatively reads TRBD1 or TRBD2 (5 bases each). This CDR3 has 15 residues. Germline assignment: CDR1 KGHDR and CDR2 SFDVKD. Deletions cut 3 bases from V and 5 bases from J, with 14 bases between. CDR3 in amino acids: CATSDTVTGLDTQYF. For the CDR3, the DNA is TGTGCCACCAGTGATACGGTAACAGGACTAGATACGCAGTATTTT.

The chain uses TRBV25-1 and TRBJ2-3; no clear D gene. V was cut by 0 bases and J by 6 bases, with 10 bases left in between. Germline CDR1 MGHDK, CDR2 SYGVNS. The CDR3 length is 14 residues. The CDR3 reads CASSEYTQGDTQYF. CDR3 bases: TGTGCCAGCAGTGAATATACCCAAGGCGATACGCAGTATTTT. The full variable domain, with the rest looked up from reference TRBV25-1 and TRBJ2-3, is EADIYQTPRYLVIGTGKKITLECSQTMGHDKMYWYQQDPGMELHLIHYSYGVNSTEKGDLSSESTVSRIRTEHFPLTLESARPSHTSQYLCASSEYTQGDTQYFGPGTRLTVL.

Notes on this clonotype: This may arise from a read error, as a much more abundant clone is one base away. CDR3 region: CTSSFASTDTQYF. CDR3 in DNA: TGTACCAGCAGTTTTGCTAGCACAGATACGCAGTATTTT. The J gene is TRBJ2-3, the V gene TRBV12-3 or TRBV12-4; D is unresolved. The CDR3 is made up of 13 amino acids.

This clonotype has at least ten counts. The CDR3 region has the DNA TGCGCCAGCAGCCAGACGATTGGGAGGAACGAGCAGTACTTC. As protein: CASSQTIGRNEQYF. The chain recombines TRBV4-3 with TRBJ2-7; maybe TRBD2 (6 bases). CDR3 length: 14 residues. Per the germline V gene, CDR1 is LGHNA and CDR2 is YSLEER. Trimming removed 3 bases at V and 5 bases at J, with 14 bases between.

This clonotype came up a few times. This rearrangement joins TRBV7-2 to TRBJ1-4, with 9 bases matching TRBD1. The germline CDR1 and CDR2 sequences are SGHTA and FQGNSA. The CDR3 is 14 residues long. V dropped 6 bases and J dropped 9; count of bases not matched to a gene: 8. CDR3 sequence reads: CASSYRGPDKKLFF. The CDR3, as DNA: TGTGCCAGCAGTTACAGGGGGCCCGATAAAAAACTGTTTTTT.

The chain recombines TRBV30 with TRBJ2-1, with D hard to call. CDR1 and CDR2 from the germline V gene are GTSNPN and SVGIG (reference sequence). The CDR3 runs to 11 residues. Trimming pared 3 bases from V and 4 bases from J, leaving 4 bases between. DNA of the CDR3: TGTGCCTGGAGAGCGTACAATGAGCAGTTCTTC. It translates to CAWRAYNEQFF.

J is TRBJ2-7 and V is TRBV6-2 or TRBV6-3; D ambiguous. The CDR3 runs to 16 residues. Trimming pared 4 bases from V and 1 base from J, leaving 17 bases between. Per the germline V gene, CDR1 is MNHEY and CDR2 is SVGEGT. The CDR3 nucleotides read TGTGCCAGCAGTTCCTTACATGGGATGCCGTCCTACGAGCAGTACTTC. This gives the protein CASSSLHGMPSYEQYF.

This clonotype was counted between two and nine times. CDR3 nucleotides: TGTGCCAGCAGCTCTAGCAGAGCGAACACCGGGGAGCTGTTTTTT. Its translation is CASSSSRANTGELFF. The chain uses TRBV7-2 and TRBJ2-2, with D perhaps TRBD2 (5 bases). The V gene lost 4 bases and the J gene lost 0 bases, with 9 bases spanning the gap. CDR3 length: 15 residues. CDR1 and CDR2 from the germline V gene are SGHTA and FQGNSA.

This clonotype was recorded a few times. The genes are TRBV29-1 and TRBJ2-3; 7 nucleotides line up with TRBD2. The CDR3 is made up of 14 amino acids. Germline lookup yields CDR1 SQVTM and CDR2 ANQGSEA. V lost 6 bases and J lost 2; bases outside the gene matches: 8. CDR3 residues: CSVEPAGLTDTQYF. In DNA, the CDR3 is TGCAGCGTAGAACCAGCGGGACTCACAGATACGCAGTATTTT.